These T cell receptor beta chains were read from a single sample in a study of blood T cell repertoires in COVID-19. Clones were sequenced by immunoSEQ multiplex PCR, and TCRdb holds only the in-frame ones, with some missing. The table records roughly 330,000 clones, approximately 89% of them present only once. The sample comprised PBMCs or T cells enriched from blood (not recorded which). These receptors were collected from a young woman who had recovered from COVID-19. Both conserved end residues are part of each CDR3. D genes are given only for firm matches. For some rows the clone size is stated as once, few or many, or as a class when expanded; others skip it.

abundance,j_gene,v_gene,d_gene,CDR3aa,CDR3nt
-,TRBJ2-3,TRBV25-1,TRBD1,CASKAAHRGVTDTQYF,TGTGCCAGCAAAGCAGCCCACAGGGGGGTCACAGATACGCAGTATTTT
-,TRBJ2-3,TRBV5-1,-,CASCIADTDTQYF,TGCGCCAGCTGCATAGCGGACACAGATACGCAGTATTTT
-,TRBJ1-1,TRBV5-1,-,CASRRGTTSGNTEAFF,TGCGCCAGCAGAAGGGGCACCACCAGTGGGAACACTGAAGCTTTCTTT
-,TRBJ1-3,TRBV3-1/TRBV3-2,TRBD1,CASGTGAGNTIYF,TGTGCCAGCGGCACAGGGGCTGGAAACACCATATATTTT
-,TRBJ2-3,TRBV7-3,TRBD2,CASSLTGLAGGYLSTDTQYF,TGTGCCAGCAGCTTAACGGGACTAGCGGGGGGTTATTTAAGCACAGATACGCAGTATTTT
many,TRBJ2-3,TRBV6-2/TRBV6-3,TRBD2,CASSYERGPDTQYF,TGTGCCAGCAGTTACGAGCGGGGGCCAGATACGCAGTATTTT
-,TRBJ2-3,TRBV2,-,CASSPWPGADTQYF,TGTGCCAGCAGCCCATGGCCCGGGGCAGATACGCAGTATTTT
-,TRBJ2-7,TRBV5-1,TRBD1,CASSPTRTGSSYEQYF,TGCGCCAGCAGCCCCACCCGGACAGGGTCCTCTTACGAGCAGTACTTC
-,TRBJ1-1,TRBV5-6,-,CASSPPSRARTEAFF,TGTGCCAGCAGCCCGCCGTCGAGGGCTCGGACTGAAGCTTTCTTT
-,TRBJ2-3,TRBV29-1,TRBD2,CSVEGPAGGPQDTQYF,TGCAGCGTTGAAGGACCAGCGGGGGGCCCTCAAGATACGCAGTATTTT
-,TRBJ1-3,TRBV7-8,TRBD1,CASSSGQGGPGNTIYF,TGTGCCAGCAGCTCAGGACAGGGAGGCCCTGGAAACACCATATATTTT
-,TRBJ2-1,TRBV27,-,CASSLAGSSNEQFF,TGTGCCAGCAGTTTAGCGGGGTCTTCCAATGAGCAGTTCTTC
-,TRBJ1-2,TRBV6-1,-,CASSEPRDGYGYTF,TGTGCCAGCAGTGAACCCAGGGATGGCTATGGCTACACCTTC
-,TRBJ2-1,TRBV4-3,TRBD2,CASSQDRAKTGGQNEQFF,TGCGCCAGCAGCCAAGATCGGGCGAAGACGGGGGGGCAGAATGAGCAGTTCTTC
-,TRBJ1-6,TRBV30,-,CAWSHPRGTANSPLHF,TGTGCCTGGAGTCATCCCAGGGGTACGGCTAATTCACCCCTCCACTTT
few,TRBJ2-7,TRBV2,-,CATGVTFYEQYF,TGTGCCACCGGGGTGACTTTCTACGAGCAGTACTTC
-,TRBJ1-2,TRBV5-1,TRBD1,CASSLTGEENGYTF,TGCGCCAGCAGCTTGACAGGGGAGGAGAATGGCTACACCTTC
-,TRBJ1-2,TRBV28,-,CASTSFRLEGYYGYTF,TGTGCCAGCACCTCTTTTAGACTAGAGGGCTACTATGGCTACACCTTC
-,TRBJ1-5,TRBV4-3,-,CASSQDGRDGPQHF,TGCGCCAGCAGCCAAGATGGGCGGGATGGGCCCCAGCATTTT
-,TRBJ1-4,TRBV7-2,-,CASSLASGFNEKLFF,TGTGCCAGCAGCTTAGCGTCCGGTTTTAATGAAAAACTGTTTTTT
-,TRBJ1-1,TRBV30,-,CAWSGGLDTEAFF,TGTGCCTGGAGTGGGGGCCTAGACACTGAAGCTTTCTTT
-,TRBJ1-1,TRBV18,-,CASSYRALNTEAFF,TGTGCCAGCTCATACAGGGCTCTGAACACTGAAGCTTTCTTT
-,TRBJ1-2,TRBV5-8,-,CASSLAGGLVYGYTF,TGTGCCAGCAGCTTGGCCGGGGGACTCGTCTATGGCTACACCTTC
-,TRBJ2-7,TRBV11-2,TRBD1,CASSLSTGMGYEQYF,TGTGCCAGCAGCCTATCGACAGGGATGGGATACGAGCAGTACTTC
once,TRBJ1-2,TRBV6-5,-,CASTPFRGANYGYTF,TGTGCCAGCACCCCCTTTCGGGGGGCCAACTATGGCTACACCTTC
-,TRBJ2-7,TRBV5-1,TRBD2,CASSLEPVVGLAGPHYEQYF,TGCGCCAGCAGCTTGGAACCGGTCGTGGGACTAGCGGGTCCCCACTACGAGCAGTACTTC
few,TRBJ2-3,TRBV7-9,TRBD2,CASSRTSGGTDTQYF,TGTGCCAGCAGCCGGACTAGCGGGGGCACAGATACGCAGTATTTT
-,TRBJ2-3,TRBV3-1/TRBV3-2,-,CASSQGLDTDTQYF,TGTGCCAGCAGCCAAGGACTAGATACAGATACGCAGTATTTT
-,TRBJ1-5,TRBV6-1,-,CASSEGKSVYQPQHF,TGTGCCAGCAGTGAAGGAAAGTCGGTTTATCAGCCCCAGCATTTT
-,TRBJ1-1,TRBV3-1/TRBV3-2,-,CASSQGAGNTEAFF,TGTGCCAGCAGCCAAGGGGCCGGGAACACTGAAGCTTTCTTT
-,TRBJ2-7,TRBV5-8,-,CASTFHGAPSSYEQYF,TGTGCCAGCACCTTCCATGGGGCCCCGAGCTCCTACGAGCAGTACTTC
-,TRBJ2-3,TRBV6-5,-,CASSYGHPVGDTQYF,TGTGCCAGCAGTTACGGGCACCCCGTGGGAGATACGCAGTATTTT
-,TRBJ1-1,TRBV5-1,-,CASSLVGSSNTEAFF,TGCGCCAGCAGCTTGGTGGGCAGCTCGAACACTGAAGCTTTCTTT
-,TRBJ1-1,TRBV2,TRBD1,CASILDRGQDTEAFF,TGTGCCAGCATTCTGGACAGGGGGCAAGACACTGAAGCTTTCTTT
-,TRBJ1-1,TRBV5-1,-,CASSLVVGHRTEAFF,TGCGCCAGCAGCTTGGTGGTGGGGCATCGCACTGAAGCTTTCTTT
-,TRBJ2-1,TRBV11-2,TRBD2,CASSLRLAGGPSIYNEQFF,TGTGCCAGCAGCTTAAGGCTAGCGGGGGGGCCCTCTATATACAATGAGCAGTTCTTC
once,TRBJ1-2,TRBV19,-,CASSIPGIERGYTF,TGTGCCAGTAGTATCCCCGGGATCGAAAGGGGCTACACCTTC
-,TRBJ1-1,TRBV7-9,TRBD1,CASSLGQQRNTEAFF,TGTGCCAGCAGCCTGGGACAGCAAAGAAACACTGAAGCTTTCTTT
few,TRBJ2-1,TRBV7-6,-,CASSLAWGDNEQFF,TGTGCCAGCAGCTTAGCCTGGGGGGACAATGAGCAGTTCTTC
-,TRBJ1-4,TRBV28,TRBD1,CASRPTGSNEKLFF,TGTGCCAGCAGACCGACAGGGTCAAATGAAAAACTGTTTTTT
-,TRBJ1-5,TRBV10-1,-,CASSSTGHQPQHF,TGCGCCAGCAGTTCTACAGGGCACCAGCCCCAGCATTTT